The next 21 T cell receptor beta chains were all read from a single sample in a study of T-cell memory formation after mild COVID-19. TCRdb re-derived calls from the 5' RACE reads in MiXCR, one entry per CDR3 protein. The sample has around 300,000 distinct CDR3 sequences, roughly an eighth seen once; the top ten hold 22%. Material: PBMCs or a T cell subset sorted from them (not recorded which). The receptors were sampled from a man between 18 and 35 years old who had mild COVID-19 (a few samples of this study predate the infection). Cell type and time point are not known.

V is TRBV29-1 and J is TRBJ2-7, with 7 positions matching TRBD1. CDR3 length equals 11 residues. Trimming cost V 6 bases and J 4 bases; bases outside gene matches: 3. Per germline, CDR1 SQVTM and CDR2 ANQGSEA. The CDR3 coding sequence is TGCAGCGTGACAGGGTTTTACGAGCAGTACTTC. Translation gives CSVTGFYEQYF.

A few counts support this clonotype. The chain employs TRBV25-1 and TRBJ1-1; TRBD1 might be the D (6 bases). The CDR3 loop spans 15 amino acids. V was pared by 4 bases and J by 1 base, with 13 bases between. Germline CDR1 is MGHDK and CDR2 is SYGVNS. This CDR3 is CASSGAGTSNTEAFF. In DNA form, the CDR3 reads TGTGCCAGCAGTGGCGCCGGGACATCGAACACTGAAGCTTTCTTT.

The sample holds many counts of this clonotype. The chain couples TRBV12-3 or TRBV12-4 to TRBJ2-5; TRBD2 matches 7 bases. CDR3 length: 14 amino acids. Trimming at V came to 6 bases and at J to 3 bases, leaving 7 bases not matched to a gene. CDR3 sequence (DNA): TGTGCCAGCAGCACACTAGCGCGTGAAGAGACCCAGTACTTC. Its translation: CASSTLAREETQYF.

The chain couples TRBV14 to TRBJ1-1; a possible D gene is TRBD1 (6 bases). The length of the CDR3 is 14 residues. V was trimmed by 0 bases and J by 9 bases, leaving 14 bases between them. Per germline, CDR1 SGHDN and CDR2 FVKESK. In nucleotides, the CDR3 is TGTGCCAGCAGCCAAGATTTATCGAGGGGGAAAGCTTTCTTT. It specifies CASSQDLSRGKAFF.

The chain is built from TRBV19 and TRBJ1-1, with D possibly matching TRBD1 (6 bases). V lost 4 bases and J lost 1, with 10 bases in between. The V gene's germline CDR1 is LNHDA and CDR2 SQIVND (reference sequence). This CDR3 has 14 amino acids. The CDR3 loop reads CASSKTGWNTEAFF. Written as DNA, the CDR3 is TGTGCCAGTAGTAAAACAGGGTGGAACACTGAAGCTTTCTTT.

This clonotype was seen more than once but under ten times. This chain connects TRBV15 to TRBJ2-7, with 7 bases lining up with TRBD1. CDR1 LNHNV and CDR2 YYDKDF come from the germline V gene (reference sequence). V lost 8 bases, J lost 6 bases, and 16 bases stayed unmatched. There are 15 residues in the CDR3. The CDR3 spells CATYQTGAGLGEQYF. The CDR3 nucleotides read TGTGCCACCTACCAAACAGGGGCCGGATTAGGCGAGCAGTACTTC.

On this clonotype itself: A much bigger clone sits one base away, suggesting this may be a read error. V is TRBV27 and J is TRBJ2-7, with 9 bases fitting TRBD2. The trim removed 3 bases at V and 6 bases at J, leaving 9 bases unmatched. The germline V gene encodes CDR1 MNHEY and CDR2 SMNVEV (reference sequence). CDR3 length: 15 amino acids. CDR3 residues: CASSFWAGGPGEQYF. The CDR3 coding sequence is TGTGCCAGCAGTTTCTGGGCGGGGGGGCCCGGCGAGCAGTACTTC.

The chain uses TRBV5-1 and TRBJ1-2; TRBD1 might be the D (5 bases). Germline CDR1 is SGHRS and CDR2 is YFSETQ. This CDR3 spans 16 amino acids. V was shortened by 4 bases and J by 4 bases, with 20 bases between the two germline ends. The CDR3 DNA is TGCGCCAGCAGCCCGGGGGGGAATCGGGGAACCTATGGCTACACCTTC. Its translation is CASSPGGNRGTYGYTF.

This clonotype was observed a few times. This chain connects TRBV24-1 to TRBJ1-2, with D possibly being TRBD1 (5 bases). Germline V gene data show CDR1 as KGHDR and CDR2 as SFDVKD. V lost 3 bases, J lost 7 bases, and 11 bases lay in between. There are 13 residues in the CDR3. The CDR3 sequence: CATSDRGGTGYTF. CDR3 DNA sequence: TGTGCCACCAGTGATCGGGGAGGGACTGGCTACACCTTC.

This clonotype was counted only a few times. This chain joins TRBV7-3 and TRBJ2-3, with 7 bases identical to TRBD2. Germline loops: CDR1 SGHTA, CDR2 FQGTGA. The CDR3 totals 16 residues. After removal of 5 bases from V and 2 bases from J, the junction contained 10 bases not matched to a gene. CDR3 nucleotides: TGTGCCAGCAGCGAAGGTGGTAGCGGGCCCACAGATACGCAGTATTTT. Its protein is CASSEGGSGPTDTQYF.

This clonotype was found many times. The genes are TRBV5-1 and TRBJ1-4, with a weak D call TRBD1 (5 bases). The V end lost 4 bases, the J end lost 4 bases, and 17 bases lay between the germline ends. The CDR3 contains 16 residues. Germline V CDR1 and CDR2: SGHRS, YFSETQ. The CDR3 region is CASSELGLGDNEKLFF. The CDR3, as DNA: TGCGCCAGCAGCGAGCTTGGCTTGGGGGATAATGAAAAACTGTTTTTT.

There are many counts of this clonotype. Here the CDR3 DNA reads TGTGCCAGCAGCTTAGGCCTAGATTCACCCCTCCACTTT. This translates into CASSLGLDSPLHF. The chain joins TRBV7-2 to TRBJ1-6; D remains unclear. Germline CDR1 is SGHTA and CDR2 is FQGNSA. CDR3 length: 13 residues. V was cut by 1 base and J by 8 bases, with 6 bases left in between. The variable domain in full, with the rest retrieved from reference TRBV7-2 and TRBJ1-6, is GAGVSQSPSNKVTEKGKDVELRCDPISGHTALYWYRQSLGQGLEFLIYFQGNSAPDKSGLPSDRFSAERTGGSVSTLTIQRTQQEDSAVYLCASSLGLDSPLHFGNGTRLTVT.

This rearrangement joins TRBV6-1 to TRBJ1-4; perhaps TRBD1 as D (5 bases). Trimming shortened V by 6 bases and J by 13 bases, and 12 bases separated the two germline ends. The CDR3 is 11 amino acids. Germline V gene data show CDR1 as MNHNS and CDR2 as SASEGT. This CDR3 is CASSYGGGLFF. In DNA, the CDR3 is TGTGCCAGCAGCTACGGCGGGGGACTGTTTTTT.

The sample holds a few counts of this clonotype. The chain couples TRBV6-5 to TRBJ2-7; maybe TRBD1 (5 bases). This CDR3 has 12 residues. The V end lost 2 bases, the J end lost 11 bases, and 13 bases lay between the germline ends. The germline CDR1 and CDR2 sequences are MNHEY and SVGAGI. For the CDR3, the DNA is TGTGCCAGCAGTTACGTCAACGGACAAAAGTACTTC. This gives the protein CASSYVNGQKYF.

This clonotype occurred a few times. J is TRBJ2-2 and V is TRBV5-1; TRBD1 matches at 12 bases. V lost 3 bases to trimming and J lost 4 bases; unmatched junction nucleotides: 1. Germline V CDR1 and CDR2: SGHRS, YFSETQ. There are 15 residues in the CDR3. The CDR3 nucleotides read TGCGCCAGCAGCTGGGACAGGGGGCCCACCGGGGAGCTGTTTTTT. Translation: CASSWDRGPTGELFF.

Many counts were recorded for this clonotype. V gene TRBV7-2 combines with J gene TRBJ2-3; the D is unclear. The CDR3 spans 13 residues. Germline V CDR1 and CDR2: SGHTA, FQGNSA. Trimming took off 5 bases at V and 0 bases at J, with 6 bases between the two ends. CDR3 DNA sequence: TGTGCCAGCAGCGGGCAGAGCACAGATACGCAGTATTTT. Translating gives CASSGQSTDTQYF.

This clonotype has just a few counts. The chain couples TRBV5-1 to TRBJ2-7; D could derive from TRBD1 or TRBD2 (6 bases each). Trimming cost V 6 bases and J 3 bases, with 25 bases left between them. Germline V CDR1 and CDR2: SGHRS, YFSETQ. CDR3 size: 17 residues. The CDR3 nucleotides are TGCGCCAGCAAGAGATGGGATTCGGGGGCCCTTGGCTACGAGCAGTACTTC. Its protein product is CASKRWDSGALGYEQYF.

The CDR3 sequence: CASSQTSGGVYEQYV. In DNA, the CDR3 is TGCGCCAGCAGCCAAACCAGCGGGGGCGTTTACGAGCAGTACGTC. This chain connects TRBV4-1 to TRBJ2-7; 8 nucleotides agree with TRBD2. The CDR3 totals 15 residues. CDR1 and CDR2 from the germline V gene are MGHRA and YSYEKL. V dropped 2 bases and J dropped 4; count of bases not matched to a gene: 7.

Only a few counts were recorded for this clonotype. The chain carries TRBV2 and TRBJ2-2, with 10 bases identical to TRBD1. J was trimmed by 6 bases and V by 6 bases; bases with no gene match: 4. The CDR3 runs 14 residues. CDR1 is SNHLY and CDR2 is FYNNEI in the germline V gene. As DNA, the CDR3 is TGTGCCAGCAGCGGACAGGGGGGCGCCGGGGAGCTGTTTTTT. It translates to CASSGQGGAGELFF.

In its sample, this clonotype was seen many times. At one boundary the junction diverges from the germline segment, which might be a read error. The J gene is TRBJ1-1, the V gene TRBV13; D might be TRBD1 (6 bases). The CDR3 is 11 amino acids. CDR1 is PRHDT, CDR2 FYEKMQ, per germline (reference sequence). The DNA for the CDR3 is TGTGCCAGCAGCTTTGGACAGCGTCCTCTCTTT. Translated: CASSFGQRPLF.

In its sample, this clonotype was seen a few times. The genes are TRBV27 and TRBJ2-3, with 7 bases identical to TRBD1. V gave up 7 bases and J gave up 1 base; unmatched junction bases: 5. The germline V gene encodes CDR1 MNHEY and CDR2 SMNVEV (reference sequence). CDR3 length: 14 residues. The DNA of the CDR3 is TGTGCCAGCACCTTCACAGGGGGCACAGATACGCAGTATTTT. This sequence encodes CASTFTGGTDTQYF.